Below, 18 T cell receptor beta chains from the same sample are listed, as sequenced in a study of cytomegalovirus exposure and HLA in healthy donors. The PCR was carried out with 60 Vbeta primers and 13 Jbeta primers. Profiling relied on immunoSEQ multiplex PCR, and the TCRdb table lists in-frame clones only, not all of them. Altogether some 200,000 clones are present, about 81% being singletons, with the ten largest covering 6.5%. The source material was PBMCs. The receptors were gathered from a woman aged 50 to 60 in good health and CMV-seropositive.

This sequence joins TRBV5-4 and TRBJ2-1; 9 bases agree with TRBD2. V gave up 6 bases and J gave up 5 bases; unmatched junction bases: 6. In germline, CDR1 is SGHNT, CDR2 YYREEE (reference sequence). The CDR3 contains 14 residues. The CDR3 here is CASTRLAEHNEQFF. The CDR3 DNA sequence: TGTGCCAGCACCCGACTAGCGGAACACAATGAGCAGTTCTTC.

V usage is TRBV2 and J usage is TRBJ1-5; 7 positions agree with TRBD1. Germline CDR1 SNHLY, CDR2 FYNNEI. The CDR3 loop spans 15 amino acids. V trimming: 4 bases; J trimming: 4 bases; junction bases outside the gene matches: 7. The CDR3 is CASSVGGQRNQPQHF. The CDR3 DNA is TGTGCCAGCAGTGTCGGGGGACAGCGAAATCAGCCCCAGCATTTT.

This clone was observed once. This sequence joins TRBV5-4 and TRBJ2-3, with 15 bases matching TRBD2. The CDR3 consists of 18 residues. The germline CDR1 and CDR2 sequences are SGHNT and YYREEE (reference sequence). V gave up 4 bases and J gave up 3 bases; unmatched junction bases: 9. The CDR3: CASSPTRTSGGETDTQYF. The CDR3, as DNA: TGTGCCAGCAGCCCCACACGGACTAGCGGGGGGGAGACAGATACGCAGTATTTT.

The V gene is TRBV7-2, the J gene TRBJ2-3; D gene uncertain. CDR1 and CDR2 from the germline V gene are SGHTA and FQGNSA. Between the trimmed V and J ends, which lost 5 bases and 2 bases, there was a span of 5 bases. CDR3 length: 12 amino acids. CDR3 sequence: CASSPYTDTQYF. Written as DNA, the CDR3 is TGTGCCAGCAGCCCTTACACAGATACGCAGTATTTT.

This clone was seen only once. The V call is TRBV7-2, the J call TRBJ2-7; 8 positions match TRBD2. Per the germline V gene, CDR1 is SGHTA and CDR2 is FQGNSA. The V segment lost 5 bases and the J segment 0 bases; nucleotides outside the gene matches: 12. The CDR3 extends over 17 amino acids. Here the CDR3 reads CASSLRAGGTSSYEQYF. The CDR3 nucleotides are TGTGCCAGCAGCCTAAGGGCGGGGGGTACTAGCTCCTACGAGCAGTACTTC.

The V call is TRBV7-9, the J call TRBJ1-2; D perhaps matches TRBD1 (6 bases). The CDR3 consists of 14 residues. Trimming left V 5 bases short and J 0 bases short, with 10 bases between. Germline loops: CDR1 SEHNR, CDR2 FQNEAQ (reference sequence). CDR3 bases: TGTGCCAGCAGCCCAGGGGCTACTAACTATGGCTACACCTTC. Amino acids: CASSPGATNYGYTF. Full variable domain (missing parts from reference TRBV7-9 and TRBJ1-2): DTGVSQNPRHKITKRGQNVTFRCDPISEHNRLYWYRQTLGQGPEFLTYFQNEAQLEKSRLLSDRFSAERPKGSFSTLEIQRTEQGDSAMYLCASSPGATNYGYTFGSGTRLTVV.

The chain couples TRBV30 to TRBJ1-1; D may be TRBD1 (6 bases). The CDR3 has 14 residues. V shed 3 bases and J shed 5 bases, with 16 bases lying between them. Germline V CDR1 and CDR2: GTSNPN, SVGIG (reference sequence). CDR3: CAWRTTGLGTEAFF. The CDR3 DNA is TGTGCCTGGAGGACCACAGGGCTGGGGACTGAAGCTTTCTTT.

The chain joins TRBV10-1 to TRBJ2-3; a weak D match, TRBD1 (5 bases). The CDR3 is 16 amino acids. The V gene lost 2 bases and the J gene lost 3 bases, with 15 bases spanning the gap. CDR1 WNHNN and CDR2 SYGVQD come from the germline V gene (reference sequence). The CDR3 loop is CASSEEGDKGTDTQYF. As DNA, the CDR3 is TGCGCCAGCAGTGAGGAAGGGGATAAGGGAACAGATACGCAGTATTTT.

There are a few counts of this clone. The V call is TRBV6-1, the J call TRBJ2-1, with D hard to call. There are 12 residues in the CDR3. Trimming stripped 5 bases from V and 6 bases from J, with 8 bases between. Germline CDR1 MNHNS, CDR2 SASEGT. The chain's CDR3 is CASSSASNEQFF. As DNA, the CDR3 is TGTGCCAGCAGTTCAGCGAGCAATGAGCAGTTCTTC.

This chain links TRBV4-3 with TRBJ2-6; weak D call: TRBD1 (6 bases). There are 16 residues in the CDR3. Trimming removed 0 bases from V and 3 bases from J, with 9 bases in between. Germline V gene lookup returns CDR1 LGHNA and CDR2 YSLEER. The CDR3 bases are TGCGCCAGCAGCCAAGATCGGACAGTTGGGGCCAACGTCCTGACTTTC. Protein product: CASSQDRTVGANVLTF.

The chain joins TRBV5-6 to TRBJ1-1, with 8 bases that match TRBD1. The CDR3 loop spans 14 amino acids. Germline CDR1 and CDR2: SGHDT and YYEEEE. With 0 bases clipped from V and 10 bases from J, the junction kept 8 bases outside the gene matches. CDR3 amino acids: CASSLAGTDRGAFF. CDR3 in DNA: TGTGCCAGCAGCTTGGCGGGGACCGACAGGGGAGCTTTCTTT. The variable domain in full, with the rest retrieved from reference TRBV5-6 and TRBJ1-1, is DAGVTQSPTHLIKTRGQQVTLRCSPKSGHDTVSWYQQALGQGPQFIFQYYEEEERQRGNFPDRFSGHQFPNYSSELNVNALLLGDSALYLCASSLAGTDRGAFFGQGTRLTVV.

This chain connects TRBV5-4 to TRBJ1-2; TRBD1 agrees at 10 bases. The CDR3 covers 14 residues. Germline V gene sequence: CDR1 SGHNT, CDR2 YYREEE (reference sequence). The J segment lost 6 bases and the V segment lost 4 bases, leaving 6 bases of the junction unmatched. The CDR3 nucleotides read TGTGCCAGCAGCCTCCTGACAGGGGGCAATGGCTACACCTTC. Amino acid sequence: CASSLLTGGNGYTF.

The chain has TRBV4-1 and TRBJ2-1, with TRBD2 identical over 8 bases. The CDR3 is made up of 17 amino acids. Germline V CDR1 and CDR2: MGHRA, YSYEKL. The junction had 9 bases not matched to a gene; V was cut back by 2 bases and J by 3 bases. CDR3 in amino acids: CASSQFVASGFYNEQFF. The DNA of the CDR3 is TGCGCCAGCAGCCAATTTGTCGCTAGCGGGTTCTACAATGAGCAGTTCTTC.

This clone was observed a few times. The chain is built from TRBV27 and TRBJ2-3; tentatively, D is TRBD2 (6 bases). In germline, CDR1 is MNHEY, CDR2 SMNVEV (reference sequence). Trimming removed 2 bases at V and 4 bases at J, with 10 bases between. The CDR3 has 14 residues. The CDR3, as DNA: TGTGCCAGCAGTTTAAGACTAGAGGCAGATACGCAGTATTTT. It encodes CASSLRLEADTQYF.

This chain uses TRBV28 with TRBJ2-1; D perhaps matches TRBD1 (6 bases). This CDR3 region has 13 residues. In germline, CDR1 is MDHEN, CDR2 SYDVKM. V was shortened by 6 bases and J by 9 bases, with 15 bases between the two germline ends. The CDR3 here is CASRSPGVSEQFF. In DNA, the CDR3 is TGTGCCAGCAGGTCTCCAGGGGTCAGTGAGCAGTTCTTC.

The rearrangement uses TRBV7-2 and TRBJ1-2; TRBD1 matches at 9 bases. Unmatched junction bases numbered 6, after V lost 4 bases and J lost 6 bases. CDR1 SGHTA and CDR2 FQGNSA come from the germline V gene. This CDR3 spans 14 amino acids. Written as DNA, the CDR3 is TGTGCCAGCAGCTGGATGGGACAGGGAAATGGCTACACCTTC. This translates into CASSWMGQGNGYTF.

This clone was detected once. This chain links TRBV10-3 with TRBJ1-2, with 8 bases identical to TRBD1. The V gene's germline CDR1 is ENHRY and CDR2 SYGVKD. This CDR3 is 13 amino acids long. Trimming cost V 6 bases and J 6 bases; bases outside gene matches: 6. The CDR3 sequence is CAIREDRADGYTF. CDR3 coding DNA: TGTGCCATCAGAGAGGACAGGGCAGATGGCTACACCTTC.

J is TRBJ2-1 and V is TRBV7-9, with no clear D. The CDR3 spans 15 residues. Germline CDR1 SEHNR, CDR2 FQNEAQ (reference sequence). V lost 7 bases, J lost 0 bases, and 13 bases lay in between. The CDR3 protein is CASTRSSPSYNEQFF. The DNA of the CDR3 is TGTGCCAGCACTCGGTCCTCCCCCTCCTACAATGAGCAGTTCTTC.